Listed here are 14 T cell receptor beta chains from one sample, sequenced in a study of blood T cell repertoires in COVID-19. Repertoires were generated with immunoSEQ multiplex PCR, while TCRdb's copy carries only in-frame clones and drops some. The data contain about 59,000 clones, approximately 79% of them singletons. Input material: peripheral blood. These receptor sequences come from a human donor in a cohort sampled during active COVID-19.

The chain uses TRBV10-3 and TRBJ1-5, with 8 nucleotides matching TRBD1. Germline loops: CDR1 ENHRY, CDR2 SYGVKD. V was pared by 6 bases and J by 0 bases, with 4 bases of the junction left unmatched. The CDR3 covers 15 residues. The DNA of the CDR3 is TGTGCCATCAGGATGACAGGGGATAGCAATCAGCCCCAGCATTTT. Encoded protein: CAIRMTGDSNQPQHF.

The chain recombines TRBV5-6 with TRBJ2-3; possible D gene TRBD2, 6 bases. Trimming stripped 5 bases from V and 4 bases from J, with 20 bases between. Germline V gene lookup returns CDR1 SGHDT and CDR2 YYEEEE. The CDR3 length is 16 residues. CDR3 sequence: CASRAGGGWFSDTQYF. The CDR3 region has the DNA TGTGCCAGCAGGGCCGGTGGAGGGTGGTTTTCAGATACGCAGTATTTT.

This clone showed up just a few times. This chain connects TRBV2 to TRBJ2-1, with a possible D match to TRBD2 (5 bases). Germline V gene lookup returns CDR1 SNHLY and CDR2 FYNNEI. The CDR3 length is 12 residues. Trimming stripped 4 bases from V and 12 bases from J, with 13 bases between. The chain's CDR3 is CASSVRGSVQFF. The CDR3 DNA follows: TGTGCCAGCAGTGTTAGAGGGAGCGTGCAGTTCTTC.

The V gene is TRBV29-1, the J gene TRBJ2-7; D is unclear. Looked up from germline, CDR1 is SQVTM and CDR2 is ANQGSEA. Trimming cost V 3 bases and J 4 bases, with 22 bases left between them. The CDR3 totals 16 residues. The CDR3 is CSVDVVGNRIPYEQYF. CDR3 sequence (DNA): TGCAGCGTTGATGTGGTCGGTAATCGTATCCCATACGAGCAGTACTTC.

V and J are TRBV14 and TRBJ2-1; 10 bases agree with TRBD2. V dropped 0 bases and J dropped 3; count of bases not matched to a gene: 2. The CDR3 has 16 residues. Germline CDR1 SGHDN, CDR2 FVKESK. The CDR3 loop reads CASSQERLAGYNEQFF. The CDR3 nucleotides read TGTGCCAGCAGCCAAGAAAGACTAGCGGGCTACAATGAGCAGTTCTTC. Filled out from reference TRBV14 and TRBJ2-1, the complete variable domain reads EAGVTQFPSHSVIEKGQTVTLRCDPISGHDNLYWYRRVMGKEIKFLLHFVKESKQDESGMPNNRFLAERTGGTYSTLKVQPAELEDSGVYFCASSQERLAGYNEQFFGPGTRLTVL.

The gene calls are TRBV28 and TRBJ2-7; D call uncertain. CDR1 is MDHEN and CDR2 is SYDVKM in the germline V gene. With 8 bases removed from V and 3 bases from J, the gap between germline ends came to 8 bases. This CDR3 has 11 amino acids. The CDR3 region has the DNA TGTGCCAGCGAAAATAGCTACGAGCAGTACTTC. It yields the protein CASENSYEQYF.

A few counts support this clone. The chain has TRBV7-2 and TRBJ2-5; maybe TRBD2 (6 bases). The V end was cut by 7 bases, the J end by 9 bases, with 24 bases between. The germline V gene has CDR1 SGHTA and CDR2 FQGNSA. The CDR3 has 15 amino acids. The CDR3 spells CASTPRGGAGVAQYF. As DNA, the CDR3 is TGTGCCAGCACCCCAAGGGGCGGGGCCGGGGTGGCCCAGTACTTC.

The chain is built from TRBV5-6 and TRBJ1-6, with TRBD1 identical over 7 bases. Germline CDR1 and CDR2: SGHDT and YYEEEE. The CDR3 loop spans 14 amino acids. Trimming took 3 bases from V and 7 from J; bases not matched to a gene: 4. CDR3 sequence (DNA): TGTGCCAGCAGCTCGACCAGGGGGAATTCACCCCTCCACTTT. It translates to CASSSTRGNSPLHF.

The chain employs TRBV5-1 and TRBJ1-4, with a tentative D call TRBD1 (5 bases). The CDR3 totals 14 residues. The germline V gene has CDR1 SGHRS and CDR2 YFSETQ. V lost 0 bases to trimming and J lost 14 bases, with 17 bases between them. In DNA, the CDR3 is TGCGCCAGCAGCTTGGGTTGGGCCCCCTCAGGGCTGTTTTTT. This gives the protein CASSLGWAPSGLFF.

The rearrangement links TRBV29-1 to TRBJ2-7, with 8 bases lining up with TRBD1. Germline-derived CDR1 and CDR2 are SQVTM and ANQGSEA. J lost 5 bases, V lost 4 bases, and 7 bases had no gene match. The CDR3 is made up of 13 amino acids. The DNA for the CDR3 is TGCAGCGTTGGTAACAGGGGGATGGACGAGCAGTACTTC. This gives the protein CSVGNRGMDEQYF.

This clone was observed once. V and J are TRBV24-1 and TRBJ2-1, with 12 bases aligning to TRBD2. The CDR3 consists of 16 residues. Trimming cost V 5 bases and J 5 bases; bases outside gene matches: 6. Germline-derived CDR1 and CDR2 are KGHDR and SFDVKD. The CDR3 loop reads CATSGLLAGGNNEQFF. CDR3 in DNA: TGTGCCACCAGTGGCCTACTAGCGGGAGGAAACAATGAGCAGTTCTTC.

J is TRBJ1-5 and V is TRBV24-1; D is undetermined. V lost 6 bases and J 2 bases, leaving 7 bases between the germline ends. The CDR3 is 13 amino acids. From germline, CDR1 is KGHDR and CDR2 SFDVKD. The CDR3 DNA follows: TGTGCCACCAGTACGGTGGGCAATCAGCCCCAGCATTTT. Its translation: CATSTVGNQPQHF.

A few counts support this clone. This chain uses TRBV19 with TRBJ2-7, with 8 bases matching TRBD1. The J segment lost 0 bases and the V segment lost 7 bases, leaving 8 bases of the junction unmatched. Per germline, CDR1 LNHDA and CDR2 SQIVND (reference sequence). The CDR3 spans 15 residues. The CDR3 loop is CASTGQGSSSYEQYF. CDR3 DNA: TGTGCCAGTACCGGACAGGGTTCCAGCTCCTACGAGCAGTACTTC.

V usage is TRBV27 and J usage is TRBJ2-7, with TRBD1 identical over 9 bases. V lost 7 bases, J lost 5 bases, and 6 bases stayed unmatched. The CDR3 consists of 13 residues. Germline assignment: CDR1 MNHEY and CDR2 SMNVEV (reference sequence). DNA for the CDR3: TGTGCCAGCATTCCGGGACAGGGCCACGAGCAGTACTTC. Protein sequence: CASIPGQGHEQYF.